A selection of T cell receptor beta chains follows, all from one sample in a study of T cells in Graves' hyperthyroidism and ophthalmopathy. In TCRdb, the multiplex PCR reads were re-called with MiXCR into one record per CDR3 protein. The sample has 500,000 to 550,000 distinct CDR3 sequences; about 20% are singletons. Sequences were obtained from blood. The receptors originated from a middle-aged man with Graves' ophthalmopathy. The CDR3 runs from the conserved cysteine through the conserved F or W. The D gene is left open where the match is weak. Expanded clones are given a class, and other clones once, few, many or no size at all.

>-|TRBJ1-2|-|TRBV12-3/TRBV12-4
CASSFRGGSNTRQGGYTF
TGTGCCAGCAGTTTTAGGGGAGGGTCAAACACCCGCCAGGGGGGCTACACCTTC
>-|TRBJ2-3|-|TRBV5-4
CASSLEHVTDTQYF
TGTGCCAGCAGCTTGGAACATGTCACAGATACGCAGTATTTT
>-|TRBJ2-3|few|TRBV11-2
CASSLQLSTDTQYF
TGTGCCAGCAGTCTTCAACTTAGCACAGATACGCAGTATTTT
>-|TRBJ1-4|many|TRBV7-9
CASSLVGRPDEKLFF
TGTGCCAGCAGCTTAGTGGGACGTCCCGACGAAAAACTGTTTTTT
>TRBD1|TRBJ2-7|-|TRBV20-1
CSFGQGAEYEQYF
TGCAGTTTTGGACAGGGGGCTGAATACGAGCAGTACTTC
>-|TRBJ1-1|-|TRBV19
CASSTPGGGRTEAFF
TGTGCCAGTAGTACCCCCGGAGGTGGACGGACTGAAGCTTTCTTT
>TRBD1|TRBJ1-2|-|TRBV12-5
CASGDRDRANYGYTF
TGTGCTAGTGGTGACCGGGACAGAGCCAACTATGGCTACACCTTC
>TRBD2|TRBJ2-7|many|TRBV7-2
CASSFPASGGSEQYF
TGTGCCAGCAGCTTCCCGGCGTCGGGAGGCTCCGAGCAGTACTTC
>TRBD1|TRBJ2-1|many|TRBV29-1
CSVGTGFGQFF
TGCAGCGTAGGGACAGGGTTCGGGCAGTTCTTC
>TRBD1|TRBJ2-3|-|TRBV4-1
CASSQPGQGRVKDTQYF
TGCGCCAGCAGCCAACCTGGACAGGGGAGGGTGAAAGATACGCAGTATTTT
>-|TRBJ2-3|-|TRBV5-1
CASSLAFIQHADTQYF
TGCGCCAGCAGTCTAGCCTTTATTCAACATGCAGATACGCAGTATTTT
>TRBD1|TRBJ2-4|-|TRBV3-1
CASSPGQRISSVNIQYF
TGTGCCAGCAGCCCGGGACAGCGGATTAGCAGCGTAAACATTCAGTACTTC
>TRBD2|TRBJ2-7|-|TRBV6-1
CASEKTSGLYEQYF
TGTGCCAGCGAGAAGACTAGCGGGCTCTACGAGCAGTACTTC
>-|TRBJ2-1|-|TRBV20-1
CSARDLLQADEQFF
TGCAGTGCTAGAGATCTTTTACAGGCTGATGAGCAGTTCTTC
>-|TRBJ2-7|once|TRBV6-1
CASSEAIVRDYEQHF
TGTGCCAGCAGTGAAGCGATAGTCAGAGACTACGAGCAGCACTTC
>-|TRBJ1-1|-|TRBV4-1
CASSQGPSMNTEAFF
TGCGCCAGCAGCCAAGGGCCTTCAATGAACACTGAAGCTTTCTTT
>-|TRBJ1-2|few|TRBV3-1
CASSQVGGFYGYTF
TGTGCCAGCAGCCAAGTAGGAGGGTTCTATGGCTACACCTTC
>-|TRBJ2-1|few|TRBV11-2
CASSPGLLYNEQFF
TGTGCCAGCAGCCCGGGACTCCTGTACAATGAGCAGTTCTTC
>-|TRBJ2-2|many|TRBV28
CASSVLHGELFF
TGTGCCAGCAGTGTACTTCACGGGGAGCTGTTTTTT
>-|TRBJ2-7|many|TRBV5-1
CASSLARAGRDEQYF
TGCGCCAGCAGCTTGGCTCGGGCAGGGAGAGACGAGCAGTACTTC
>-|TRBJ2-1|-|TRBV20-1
CSATTTDSYNEQFF
TGCAGTGCTACTACGACAGACTCCTACAATGAGCAGTTCTTC
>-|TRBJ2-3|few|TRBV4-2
CASSQSGEGTDTQYF
TGTGCCAGCAGCCAGAGTGGAGAGGGCACAGATACGCAGTATTTT
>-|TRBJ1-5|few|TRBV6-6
CASSYSIGSNQPQHF
TGTGCCAGCAGTTACTCGATCGGTAGCAATCAGCCCCAGCATTTT
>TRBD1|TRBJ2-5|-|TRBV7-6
CASSLVAPGQVTQETQYF
TGTGCCAGCAGCTTAGTGGCACCGGGACAGGTGACTCAAGAGACCCAGTACTTC
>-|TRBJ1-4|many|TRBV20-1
CSARAPGINEKLFF
TGCAGTGCTAGAGCCCCAGGAATTAATGAAAAACTGTTTTTT
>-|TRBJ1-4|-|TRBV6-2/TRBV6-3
CASSPIWTIQREKLFF
TGTGCCAGCAGCCCGATCTGGACAATACAGAGGGAAAAACTGTTTTTT
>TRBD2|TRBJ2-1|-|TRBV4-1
CASSQGLATDYNEQFF
TGCGCCAGCAGCCAAGGACTAGCGACCGACTACAATGAGCAGTTCTTC
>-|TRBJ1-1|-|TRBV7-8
CASSFRTLNTEAFF
TGTGCCAGCAGCTTTAGGACGTTGAACACTGAAGCTTTCTTT
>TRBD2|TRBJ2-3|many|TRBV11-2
CASSPRGASGGQRDTQYF
TGTGCCAGCAGCCCTCGGGGGGCTAGCGGGGGCCAGAGAGATACGCAGTATTTT
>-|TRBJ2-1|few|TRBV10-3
CAISAAQGSYNEQFF
TGTGCCATCAGTGCCGCCCAAGGCTCCTACAATGAGCAGTTCTTC
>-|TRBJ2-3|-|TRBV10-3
CAISESTRGGGTQYF
TGTGCCATCAGTGAGTCAACGCGGGGCGGGGGCACGCAGTATTTT
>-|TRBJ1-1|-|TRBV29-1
CSGGAGTNTEAFF
TGCAGTGGCGGGGCAGGAACGAACACTGAAGCTTTCTTT
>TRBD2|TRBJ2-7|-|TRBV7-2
CASSPQQLAREQYF
TGTGCCAGCAGCCCGCAGCAACTAGCGAGGGAGCAGTACTTC
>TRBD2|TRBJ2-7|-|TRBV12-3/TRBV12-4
CASSWASGGYEQYF
TGTGCCAGCAGTTGGGCTAGCGGGGGTTACGAGCAGTACTTC
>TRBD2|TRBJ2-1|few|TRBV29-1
CSVDFSGDSYNEQFF
TGCAGCGTTGATTTTAGCGGGGACTCCTACAATGAGCAGTTCTTC
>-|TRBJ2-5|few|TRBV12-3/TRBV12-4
CASRAGTFEETQYF
TGTGCCAGCAGGGCCGGGACTTTCGAAGAGACCCAGTACTTC
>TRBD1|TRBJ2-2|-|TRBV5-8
CASSPGGTNTGELFF
TGTGCCAGCAGCCCAGGGGGCACTAACACCGGGGAGCTGTTTTTT
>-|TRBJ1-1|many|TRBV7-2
CASSKQEGLGAFF
TGTGCCAGCAGCAAGCAAGAAGGTTTGGGGGCTTTCTTT
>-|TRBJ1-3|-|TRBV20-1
CSAQSGVENTIYF
TGCAGTGCTCAATCAGGGGTGGAAAACACCATATATTTT
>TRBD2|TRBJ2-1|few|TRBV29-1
CSVRPGTSGREHEQFF
TGCAGCGTTCGGCCCGGGACTAGCGGGAGGGAGCATGAGCAGTTCTTC
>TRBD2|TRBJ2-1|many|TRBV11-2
CASSAHTSGDYNEQFF
TGTGCCAGCAGCGCCCATACTAGCGGGGACTACAATGAGCAGTTCTTC
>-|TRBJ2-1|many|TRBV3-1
CASSQANNEQFF
TGTGCCAGCAGCCAAGCAAACAATGAGCAGTTCTTC
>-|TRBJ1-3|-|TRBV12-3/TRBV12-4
CASSSGSTAGNTIYF
TGTGCCAGCAGTTCGGGGTCAACAGCTGGAAACACCATATATTTT
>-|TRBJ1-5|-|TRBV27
CVSKEGNQPQHF
TGTGTCAGCAAGGAGGGCAATCAGCCCCAGCATTTT
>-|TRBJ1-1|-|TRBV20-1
CSARARPTTRLYMNTEAFF
TGCAGTGCTAGAGCTAGACCGACGACCAGACTGTACATGAACACTGAAGCTTTCTTT
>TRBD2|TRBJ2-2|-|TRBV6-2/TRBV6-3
CASRKRTSGGTGELFF
TGTGCCAGCAGAAAACGGACTAGCGGTGGTACCGGGGAGCTGTTTTTT
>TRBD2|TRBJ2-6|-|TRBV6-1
CASKTGGSGANVLTF
TGTGCCAGCAAAACGGGAGGCTCTGGGGCCAACGTCCTGACTTTC
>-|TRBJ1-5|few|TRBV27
CASSLSAGLYQPQHF
TGTGCCAGCAGTTTATCAGCAGGGTTGTATCAGCCCCAGCATTTT
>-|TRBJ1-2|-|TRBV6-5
CASSYSGSPRWGYGYTF
TGTGCCAGCAGTTACTCGGGGTCACCCCGATGGGGCTATGGCTACACCTTC
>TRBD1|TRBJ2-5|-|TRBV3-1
CASSQGQGRETQYF
TGTGCCAGCAGCCAAGGACAGGGAAGAGAGACCCAGTACTTC
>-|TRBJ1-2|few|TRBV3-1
CASTPDGAPNYGYTF
TGTGCCAGCACCCCAGATGGGGCACCTAACTATGGCTACACCTTC
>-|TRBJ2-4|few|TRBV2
CASSEQGMANIQYF
TGTGCCAGCAGTGAACAGGGTATGGCAAACATTCAGTACTTC
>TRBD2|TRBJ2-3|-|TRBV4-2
CASSLVAGGGADTQYF
TGTGCCAGCAGCCTCGTAGCGGGAGGGGGAGCAGATACGCAGTATTTT
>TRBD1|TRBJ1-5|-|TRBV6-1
CASSGQGEFGQPQHF
TGTGCCAGCAGTGGCCAGGGGGAGTTTGGGCAGCCCCAGCATTTT
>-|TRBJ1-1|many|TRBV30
CAWIENTEAFF
TGTGCCTGGATAGAGAACACTGAAGCTTTCTTT
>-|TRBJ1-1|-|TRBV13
CASSFKTGEGLGAFF
TGTGCCAGCAGCTTCAAGACAGGAGAGGGGCTTGGCGCTTTCTTT
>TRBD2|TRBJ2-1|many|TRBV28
CASSSSSYAPGTSGRASLGEQFF
TGTGCCAGCAGTTCTTCCTCATACGCTCCCGGGACTAGCGGGAGGGCCTCCCTTGGTGAGCAGTTCTTC